The 13 T cell receptor delta chains listed next were all sequenced from one sample in a study of γδ T cells in repeated Plasmodium falciparum infection. Flow sorting of PBMC yielded separate Vgamma9/Vdelta2+ and Vdelta2-negative gammadelta T cell populations for bulk repertoire analysis. TCRdb reran clone calling via CATT on the multiplex PCR reads. Of 75,000 to 95,000 delta-chain clones listed, 0.8% to 1% are singletons. Sample: gamma-delta T cells from blood. Receptors originate from a pool of human donors (malaria-infected and uninfected, not separated).

This clone was recorded a few times. This sequence is one base from a far larger clone and is likely a read error. Other nucleotide sequences from this sample produce the same CDR3. The chain employs TRDV2 and TRDJ1; 8 bases match TRDD3. Germline V gene data show CDR1 as GEAIGNYY and CDR2 as EKD. There are 23 residues in the CDR3. V lost 6 bases, J lost 0 bases, and 32 bases stayed unmatched. The CDR3 DNA follows: TGTGCCTGTACCCCTCCGACAGCCTTTCTAGGCTGGGGGAGCTCTCGGTACACCGATAAACTCATCTTT. Its translation: CACTPPTAFLGWGSSRYTDKLIF.

This clone was counted many times. The TCRdb record carries a much larger clone's protein, which differs from this DNA's translation at residue 4; a read error is the likely cause, and the protein listed here is the DNA translation. The V gene is TRDV2, the J gene TRDJ1; TRDD3 agrees at 11 bases. Germline CDR1 GEAIGNYY, CDR2 EKD. CDR3 length: 17 residues. Germline trimming cut 5 bases from V and 2 bases from J; bases unmatched to any gene: 12. CDR3 sequence reads: CACGLVLGDSTTDKLIF. CDR3 DNA sequence: TGTGCCTGTGGCCTGGTACTGGGGGATAGCACGACCGATAAACTCATCTTT.

In this sample, this clone turned up many times. This likely stems from a read error, as it lies one base from a far larger clone. The rearrangement joins TRDV2 to TRDJ1, with 9 positions matching TRDD3. Per germline, CDR1 GEAIGNYY and CDR2 EKD. This CDR3 spans 19 amino acids. V shed 0 bases and J 1 base; nucleotides not matched to a gene: 14. The CDR3 DNA is TGTGCCTGTGACACCGTCATGGGGACTGGGGGACTCGCCACCGATAAACTCATCTTT. It encodes CACDTVMGTGGLATDKLIF.

This clone was detected ten times or more. In the same sample, other DNA sequences code for this CDR3. The rearrangement joins TRDV1 to TRDJ1; 7 positions agree with TRDD3. With V trimmed by 0 bases and J by 0 bases, 22 bases remained unmatched. Germline V CDR1 and CDR2: TSWWSYY, QGS. The CDR3 contains 22 residues. The CDR3 protein is CALGELGLERWIRERYTDKLIF. CDR3 sequence (DNA): TGTGCTCTTGGGGAACTCGGGCTCGAACGATGGATACGCGAACGATACACCGATAAACTCATCTTT.

This clone was detected many times. This chain uses TRDV1 with TRDJ1; TRDD3 matches 10 bases. The germline V gene has CDR1 TSWWSYY and CDR2 QGS. This CDR3 region has 19 residues. V dropped 3 bases and J dropped 0; count of bases not matched to a gene: 13. CDR3 sequence: CALGDIFLGGYRNTDKLIF. The CDR3 nucleotides read TGTGCTCTTGGGGATATCTTCCTTGGGGGATACCGTAACACCGATAAACTCATCTTT.

With respect to this clone: The protein in TCRdb stems from a much larger clone and differs at residue 10 from this DNA's translation, likely a read error; here the protein is translated from the DNA. The rearrangement joins TRDV2 to TRDJ1; perhaps TRDD3 as D (6 bases). This CDR3 has 15 residues. V lost 1 base and J 3 bases, leaving 14 bases between the germline ends. Germline CDR1 GEAIGNYY, CDR2 EKD. CDR3 bases: TGTGCCTGTGACACAGGGGGACCGTACGCCGATAAACTCATCTTT. Protein: CACDTGGPYADKLIF.

In its sample, this clone was seen a few times. TCRdb's listed protein matches a much larger clone and diverges from this DNA's translation at residue 5, likely through a read error; the protein shown comes from the DNA. The genes are TRDV1 and TRDJ1; maybe TRDD3 (9 bases). The J gene is not listed in TCRdb, so it was assigned here from a DNA match to germline. From germline, CDR1 is TSWWSYY and CDR2 QGS. The CDR3 runs to 28 residues. CDR3 residues: CALGKLGGRVFFRASYELGDFRTDKLIF. The CDR3 coding sequence is TGTGCTCTTGGGAAACTAGGGGGTCGGGTCTTCTTTCGGGCTTCCTACGAGCTGGGGGATTTTCGCACCGATAAACTCATCTTT.

This clone was seen only a few times. The TCRdb protein, from a much larger clone, departs from this DNA's translation at residue 11, likely by read error; the protein shown derives from the DNA. This chain links TRDV1 with TRDJ1, with D tentatively TRDD2 (6 bases). The J gene comes from matching the DNA to germline here; TCRdb lacks it. V was cut by 2 bases and J by 0 bases, with 34 bases left in between. Germline V lookup: CDR1 TSWWSYY, CDR2 QGS. The CDR3 has 23 residues. CDR3 coding DNA: TGTGCTCTTGGGGAAAGGAGGATCCTACGTTCACGGGAGTACGACGGGTACACCGATAAACTCATCTTT. Translation gives CALGERRILRSREYDGYTDKLIF.

Concerning this clone itself: This DNA translates differently at residue 4 from the TCRdb protein, which is that of a much larger clone; a read error is likely, and the protein shown is the DNA's own translation. The V call is TRDV2, the J call TRDJ1, with 11 bases matching TRDD3. The CDR3 spans 17 residues. In germline, CDR1 is GEAIGNYY, CDR2 EKD. DNA of the CDR3: TGTGCTATTGCTAGTCACTGGGGGATATGGGACACCGATAAACTCATCTTT. Its protein is CAIASHWGIWDTDKLIF.

This clone was counted between two and nine times. It differs at one base from a far larger clone, so likely a read error. Different DNA sequences within this sample yield the same CDR3. The chain is built from TRDV1 and TRDJ1; TRDD3 might be the D (6 bases). CDR1 is TSWWSYY, CDR2 QGS, per germline. V shed 5 bases and J shed 5 bases, with 27 bases lying between them. The CDR3 length is 18 residues. CDR3 bases: TGTGCTCTTGGGACACTTCCGGGAGGTGGGGGTTGGAGGGATAAACTCATCTTT. Protein: CALGTLPGGGGWRDKLIF.

Of note for this clone: This likely came from a read error, as a far larger clone is one base away. Additional DNA sequences in this sample encode the identical CDR3. The chain uses TRDV1 and TRDJ1, with D unclear. In the absence of a J gene in TCRdb, the DNA was matched to germline to assign it here. V was pared by 3 bases and J by 4 bases, with 18 bases between. CDR3 length: 16 residues. The germline V gene has CDR1 TSWWSYY and CDR2 QGS. DNA of the CDR3: TGTGCTCTTGGGGACCCTCTACTTACGGGGCTCGATAAACTCATCTTT. Protein product: CALGDPLLTGLDKLIF.

This clone was seen only a few times. With only one base between it and a far larger clone, this is likely a read error. This sample also contains other DNA sequences that code for the same CDR3. The chain uses TRDV2 and TRDJ3; TRDD3 agrees at 9 bases. TCRdb carries no J gene annotation; the J gene was assigned here by matching the DNA with germline. The J segment lost 0 bases and the V segment lost 0 bases, leaving 17 bases of the junction unmatched. This CDR3 region has 23 residues. The germline V gene has CDR1 GEAIGNYY and CDR2 EKD. Written as DNA, the CDR3 is TGTGCCTGTGACACCGTAAGGGGGGGTACTGGGGGAGGAAGCTCCTGGGACACCCGACAGATGTTTTTC. It is translated as CACDTVRGGTGGGSSWDTRQMFF.

This clone appeared a few times. The protein in TCRdb stems from a much larger clone and differs at residue 8 from this DNA's translation, likely a read error; here the protein is translated from the DNA. This rearrangement joins TRDV2 to TRDJ2, with unresolved D. The J gene was missing in TCRdb and was found by matching the end of the DNA to germline. V lost 0 bases and J 4 bases, leaving 14 bases between the germline ends. Germline CDR1 and CDR2: GEAIGNYY and EKD. This CDR3 has 16 amino acids. The CDR3 loop reads CACDTVYERGTAQLFF. As DNA, the CDR3 is TGTGCCTGTGACACCGTATATGAGAGAGGGACAGCACAACTCTTCTTT.